Below, 24 T cell receptor beta chains from the same sample are listed, as sequenced in a study of T-cell reconstitution after alpha-beta-depleted transplantation in children. Molecular barcoding with unique molecular identifiers was used for the TCRbeta library. MiXCR, run by TCRdb on the PCR reads, gives a single entry per CDR3 protein. This table has just over 950,000 distinct CDR3 sequences, about 31% appearing once. Sequencing used PBMCs, mostly from graft donor cells, obtained 360 days after TCRalphabeta/CD19-depleted stem cell transplant. The receptors here all came from a boy younger than two who had a stem cell transplant for SCID, so the T cells may come from the graft donor.

This clonotype came up a few times. The rearrangement joins TRBV7-9 to TRBJ2-4; tentatively, D is TRBD1 (5 bases). Trimming cost V 3 bases and J 4 bases, with 19 bases left between them. This CDR3 is 17 amino acids long. The germline CDR1 and CDR2 sequences are SEHNR and FQNEAQ (reference sequence). CDR3 in DNA: TGTGCCAGCAGCTTCAAGGACACCTCGGTAGGAAAAAACATTCAGTACTTC. It encodes CASSFKDTSVGKNIQYF.

This clonotype appeared a few times. The chain employs TRBV5-1 and TRBJ2-3; 7 bases match TRBD2. The V gene's germline CDR1 is SGHRS and CDR2 YFSETQ. V dropped 7 bases and J dropped 4; count of bases not matched to a gene: 9. This CDR3 has 14 amino acids. The CDR3 loop is CASLETSPPDTQYF. The CDR3 DNA reads as TGCGCCAGCCTGGAGACTAGCCCCCCAGATACGCAGTATTTT.

The chain couples TRBV6-2 or TRBV6-3 to TRBJ1-1; D remains ambiguous. The CDR3 length is 15 residues. The germline V gene has CDR1 MNHEY and CDR2 SVGEGT. V was clipped by 0 bases and J by 6 bases, with 14 bases between them. CDR3 loop: CASSYSIWEAAEAFF. Written as DNA, the CDR3 is TGTGCCAGCAGTTACTCGATCTGGGAGGCTGCTGAAGCTTTCTTT.

The chain links TRBV11-2 to TRBJ1-3, with a weak D call TRBD1 (5 bases). Germline loops: CDR1 SGHAT, CDR2 FQNNGV. The V end was cut by 6 bases, the J end by 0 bases, with 15 bases between. This CDR3 has 16 residues. The CDR3 bases are TGTGCCAGCAGTCCCCCGGGACGTATCTCTGGAAACACCATATATTTT. Translating gives CASSPPGRISGNTIYF.

CDR3 sequence reads: CASSQKQGANPGNTIYF. The CDR3 DNA follows: TGTGCCAGCAGCCAAAAACAGGGGGCAAACCCTGGAAACACCATATATTTT. The J gene is TRBJ1-3, the V gene TRBV4-2, with 9 positions matching TRBD1. J was trimmed by 2 bases and V by 2 bases; bases with no gene match: 7. The CDR3 runs to 17 residues. CDR1 and CDR2 (germline): LGHNA, YNFKEQ.

The sample holds a few counts of this clonotype. The CDR3 sequence is CSARPARARETQYF. DNA for the CDR3: TGCAGTGCTAGGCCGGCCAGGGCTAGGGAGACCCAGTACTTC. The rearrangement links TRBV20-1 to TRBJ2-5; a possible D gene is TRBD1 (5 bases). The germline V and J ends were trimmed by 3 bases and 5 bases, with 16 bases remaining between them. The germline V gene has CDR1 DFQATT and CDR2 SNEGSKA (reference sequence). The CDR3 contains 14 residues.

The chain links TRBV12-3 or TRBV12-4 to TRBJ1-5; TRBD1 might be the D (5 bases). This CDR3 has 17 residues. The ends were cut back, 8 bases at V and 0 bases at J, with 20 bases in the middle. The CDR3 spells CASGEGKGTYSNQPQHF. The CDR3 region has the DNA TGTGCCAGCGGAGAAGGAAAAGGGACGTATAGCAATCAGCCCCAGCATTTT.

This chain joins TRBV6-5 and TRBJ2-5; 12 positions match TRBD1. The CDR3 has 17 residues. The germline CDR1 and CDR2 sequences are MNHEY and SVGAGI. After removal of 2 bases from V and 5 bases from J, the junction contained 9 bases not matched to a gene. Here the CDR3 DNA reads TGTGCCAGCAGTTACACCTGGGACAGGGGGCTTCGGGAGACCCAGTACTTC. Its protein is CASSYTWDRGLRETQYF.

A single count supports this clonotype. The rearrangement uses TRBV12-2 and TRBJ2-3; TRBD1 is taken as the D call from the table, unchecked against the DNA. TRBV12-2 is described as a pseudogene. This CDR3 comprises 16 residues. CDR3 nucleotide sequence: TGTGCAAGTCGCTTAGGGGACAGGGGCGGCACAGATACGCAGTATTTT. Amino acids: CASRLGDRGGTDTQYF.

The rearrangement joins TRBV30 to TRBJ2-2; 9 bases are shared with TRBD1. The V gene end was trimmed by 4 bases and the J gene end by 10 bases; junction bases not matched to a gene: 7. The CDR3 length is 13 residues. Germline-derived CDR1 and CDR2 are GTSNPN and SVGIG (reference sequence). The CDR3 DNA is TGTGCCTGGAAACAGGGGGCGATCGTGGAGCTGTTTTTT. Protein product: CAWKQGAIVELFF.

This clonotype was observed a handful of times. The chain has TRBV11-2 and TRBJ2-5; D gene unclear. The V end lost 4 bases, the J end lost 2 bases, and 11 bases lay between the germline ends. This CDR3 has 14 residues. Germline V gene sequence: CDR1 SGHAT, CDR2 FQNNGV. DNA of the CDR3: TGTGCCAGCAGCTCCCCCTCCGGACAAGAGACCCAGTACTTC. Translated, it gives CASSSPSGQETQYF.

The chain combines TRBV20-1 with TRBJ2-7; D is undetermined. V gave up 2 bases and J gave up 2 bases, with 19 bases separating them. The CDR3 is 16 amino acids. The germline V gene has CDR1 DFQATT and CDR2 SNEGSKA (reference sequence). CDR3 sequence: CSARSLRAVPAYEQYF. For the CDR3, the DNA is TGCAGTGCTAGAAGCTTACGGGCAGTCCCGGCCTACGAGCAGTACTTC.

The chain employs TRBV20-1 and TRBJ2-7; TRBD2 is a possible D gene (5 bases). CDR3 length: 15 residues. Trimming removed 3 bases from V and 0 bases from J, with 15 bases in between. Looked up from germline, CDR1 is DFQATT and CDR2 is SNEGSKA (reference sequence). CDR3 nucleotide sequence: TGCAGTGCTAGTCGTGCGGGCCGCAGCTCCTACGAGCAGTACTTC. Translating gives CSASRAGRSSYEQYF.

The chain's CDR3 is CASSSLGNQPQHF. In nucleotides, the CDR3 is TGTGCCAGCAGTTCTCTCGGCAATCAGCCCCAGCATTTT. The J gene is TRBJ1-5, the V gene TRBV12-3 or TRBV12-4; D gene uncertain. Deletions cut 4 bases from V and 2 bases from J, with 6 bases between. This CDR3 is 13 amino acids long.

Note on this clonotype: Given the absence of the conserved phenylalanine or tryptophan at the CDR3 end, a read error is likely. The chain couples TRBV11-2 to TRBJ1-1; unclear D gene. Trimming stripped 5 bases from V and 0 bases from J, with 13 bases between. The CDR3 sequence is 15 residues long. The germline V gene encodes CDR1 SGHAT and CDR2 FQNNGV. CDR3 DNA sequence: TGTGCCAGCAGCCCAACAAGGACCCTGAACACTGAAGCTTTCTGT. Translated, it gives CASSPTRTLNTEAFC.

This clonotype was observed a few times. This CDR3 is CAKTSPVPLTTDNEQFF. The CDR3, as DNA: TGTGCCAAGACTAGCCCCGTACCCTTAACAACCGACAATGAGCAGTTCTTC. V usage is TRBV10-3 and J usage is TRBJ2-1; 7 bases agree with TRBD2. This CDR3 has 17 residues. Germline loops: CDR1 ENHRY, CDR2 SYGVKD. J gave up 5 bases and V 10 bases, and 20 bases lay outside the gene matches.

This clonotype has a handful of counts. The chain carries TRBV6-1 and TRBJ1-2; D gene unclear. Germline CDR1 MNHNS, CDR2 SASEGT. The CDR3 runs to 13 residues. V was pared by 8 bases and J by 1 base, with 11 bases between. DNA of the CDR3: TGTGCCAGCCGGCGGACGATTAACTATGGCTACACCTTC. Protein product: CASRRTINYGYTF.

The V and J genes are TRBV4-1 and TRBJ1-1; weak D call: TRBD1 (5 bases). This CDR3 comprises 15 residues. CDR1 is MGHRA, CDR2 YSYEKL, per germline. The germline V and J ends were trimmed by 0 bases and 3 bases, with 11 bases remaining between them. Written as DNA, the CDR3 is TGCGCCAGCAGCCAAGAAAGGGGACGTTACACTGAAGCTTTCTTT. Amino acid sequence: CASSQERGRYTEAFF.

In its sample, this clonotype was seen a few times. The CDR3 reads CASSPSGGVWANVLTF. In DNA, the CDR3 is TGTGCCAGCAGCCCTTCCGGCGGGGTATGGGCCAACGTCCTGACTTTC. The V gene is TRBV5-5, the J gene TRBJ2-6, with a possible D match to TRBD2 (6 bases). V lost 4 bases to trimming and J lost 5 bases, with 16 bases between them. The germline V gene encodes CDR1 SGHKS and CDR2 YYEKEE (reference sequence). CDR3 length equals 16 residues.

The V and J genes are TRBV10-3 and TRBJ2-2; a possible D gene is TRBD1 (6 bases). The CDR3 spans 13 residues. V lost 5 bases and J 6 bases, leaving 10 bases between the germline ends. Germline CDR1 is ENHRY and CDR2 is SYGVKD. The CDR3 sequence is CAISLQGPGELFF. The CDR3 region has the DNA TGTGCCATCAGTTTACAGGGCCCCGGGGAGCTGTTTTTT.

The rearrangement uses TRBV5-1 and TRBJ1-5; D call uncertain. Germline V lookup: CDR1 SGHRS, CDR2 YFSETQ. The CDR3 runs to 16 residues. V lost 0 bases, J lost 0 bases, and 10 bases lay in between. The CDR3 nucleotides read TGCGCCAGCAGCTTGGGGACCGGATTTAGCAATCAGCCCCAGCATTTT. Encoded protein: CASSLGTGFSNQPQHF.

Only a few counts were recorded for this clonotype. The chain carries TRBV5-1 and TRBJ2-1; D unclear. Germline V gene lookup returns CDR1 SGHRS and CDR2 YFSETQ. V was clipped by 5 bases and J by 7 bases, with 7 bases between them. The CDR3 has 11 residues. For the CDR3, the DNA is TGCGCCAGCAGAATGAGGAATGAGCAGTTCTTC. Its translation: CASRMRNEQFF.

The chain recombines TRBV4-1 with TRBJ1-1; weak D call: TRBD1 (6 bases). Per germline, CDR1 MGHRA and CDR2 YSYEKL. With 1 base removed from V and 5 bases from J, the gap between germline ends came to 20 bases. This CDR3 contains 17 residues. CDR3 region: CASSQAGGRQGRTEAFF. CDR3 in DNA: TGCGCCAGCAGCCAAGCTGGGGGACGGCAGGGGAGGACTGAAGCTTTCTTT.

This rearrangement joins TRBV20-1 to TRBJ2-1; 9 bases map to TRBD2. This CDR3 is built from 14 residues. J gave up 9 bases and V 5 bases, and 11 bases lay outside the gene matches. Germline CDR1 and CDR2: DFQATT and SNEGSKA (reference sequence). In DNA form, the CDR3 reads TGCAGTGCTGGCGGGGGGGCCTTTGGCGCTGAGCAGTTCTTC. Translating gives CSAGGGAFGAEQFF.